The clone carrying this TCR beta chain was counted at least ten times. V gave up 5 bases and J gave up 2 bases, with 16 bases separating them. CDR3 length equals 15 residues. In germline, CDR1 is MNHEY, CDR2 SVGEGT. This specimen belongs to a study of Ad26.COV2.S vaccination and SARS-CoV-2 variants. As for the study in general: Intramuscular Ad26.COV2.S doses were given once or twice, 56 days apart.

The treatment here: about 20 received Ad26.COV2.S at low or high dose, single or two shots; about 5 received placebo; per-sample allocation not given. On day 63 after the first injection, vaccine and placebo recipients gave samples. The vaccine delivered Wuhan-strain SARS-CoV-2 spike through an Ad26 vector. Libraries were prepared by immunoSEQ multiplex PCR; TCRdb keeps only in-frame clonotypes and omits some of them. The repertoire holds about 350,000 clones, with approximately 84% as singletons. This TCR was sampled from a person aged 18-65 years who received the Ad26.COV2.S COVID-19 vaccine or a placebo. The rearrangement links TRBV6-2 or TRBV6-3 to TRBJ2-7; D not certain. The sample consisted of peripheral blood, taken in a trial of Ad26.COV2.S vaccine versus placebo. CDR3 in amino acids: CASSIGGFMTYEQYF. CDR3 coding DNA: TGTGCCAGCAGTATCGGTGGGTTCATGACCTACGAGCAGTACTTC.